The 32 T cell receptor beta chains below were found in one sample sequenced in a study of cytomegalovirus exposure and HLA in healthy donors. Primers included in the PCR were 60 Vbeta and 13 Jbeta primers. Repertoires were generated with immunoSEQ multiplex PCR, while TCRdb's copy carries only in-frame clones and drops some. The sample holds over 130,000 clones, about 84% seen once. Input material: PBMCs. All receptors derive from a woman in her 40s in good health and CMV-seropositive.

This clone is a singleton in its sample. V is TRBV5-1 and J is TRBJ1-4, with D maybe TRBD1 (6 bases). Trimming removed 0 bases at V and 8 bases at J, with 14 bases between. This CDR3 is built from 15 residues. Germline CDR1 and CDR2: SGHRS and YFSETQ. DNA of the CDR3: TGCGCCAGCAGCTTGGTGACAGGAGGAGGAGAAAAACTGTTTTTT. It encodes CASSLVTGGGEKLFF. The full variable domain, in which reference TRBV5-1 and TRBJ1-4 provide the parts outside the CDR3, is KAGVTQTPRYLIKTRGQQVTLSCSPISGHRSVSWYQQTPGQGLQFLFEYFSETQRNKGNFPGRFSGRQFSNSRSEMNVSTLELGDSALYLCASSLVTGGGEKLFFGSGTQLSVL.

This clone was detected a few times. This rearrangement joins TRBV7-3 to TRBJ2-3; 7 nucleotides line up with TRBD2. Per the germline V gene, CDR1 is SGHTA and CDR2 is FQGTGA. There are 14 residues in the CDR3. Trimming cost V 5 bases and J 2 bases; bases outside gene matches: 4. The CDR3 sequence: CASSPTSDTDTQYF. Written as DNA, the CDR3 is TGTGCCAGCAGCCCTACTAGCGACACAGATACGCAGTATTTT.

The rearrangement links TRBV30 to TRBJ1-2, with D possibly being TRBD1 (6 bases). The germline CDR1 and CDR2 sequences are GTSNPN and SVGIG (reference sequence). CDR3 length: 18 amino acids. The ends were cut back, 0 bases at V and 3 bases at J, with 23 bases in the middle. In DNA, the CDR3 is TGTGCCTGGAGTGTAACCGTCCCCCGACAGGCGGGTTACTATGGCTACACCTTC. Protein product: CAWSVTVPRQAGYYGYTF.

This clone turned up a few times. The chain joins TRBV6-1 to TRBJ1-4; 7 nucleotides align to TRBD1. Per the germline V gene, CDR1 is MNHNS and CDR2 is SASEGT. Trimming cost V 4 bases and J 14 bases; bases outside gene matches: 7. This CDR3 has 12 residues. CDR3 nucleotide sequence: TGTGCCAGCAGTGGGGATAGGGACAGTCTGTTTTTT. Amino acids: CASSGDRDSLFF.

This clone was counted a few times. CDR3 sequence: CASSRMGTGGETQYF. CDR3 coding DNA: TGTGCCAGCAGCCGGATGGGGACAGGTGGGGAGACCCAGTACTTC. V is TRBV5-6 and J is TRBJ2-5; 8 nucleotides agree with TRBD1. Germline V gene lookup returns CDR1 SGHDT and CDR2 YYEEEE. The CDR3 contains 15 residues. V gave up 4 bases and J gave up 5 bases; unmatched junction bases: 10.

The V call is TRBV5-4, the J call TRBJ2-2, with TRBD1 identical over 8 bases. Looked up from germline, CDR1 is SGHNT and CDR2 is YYREEE (reference sequence). Losses at the gene ends were 4 bases for V and 6 bases for J; bases not matched to a gene: 8. This CDR3 has 15 residues. CDR3 region: CASSERTGTAGELFF. In DNA, the CDR3 is TGTGCCAGCAGCGAAAGGACAGGGACGGCCGGGGAGCTGTTTTTT.

This clone appeared a few times. The genes are TRBV6-5 and TRBJ1-2; D is ambiguous. This CDR3 comprises 14 residues. Trimming pared 0 bases from V and 4 bases from J, leaving 9 bases between. Germline loops: CDR1 MNHEY, CDR2 SVGAGI. CDR3 residues: CASSYSRGLYGYTF. The CDR3 region has the DNA TGTGCCAGCAGTTACTCGAGAGGACTCTATGGCTACACCTTC.

This clone came up a few times. The chain carries TRBV7-3 and TRBJ2-1; TRBD2 matches 13 bases. Germline V gene lookup returns CDR1 SGHTA and CDR2 FQGTGA. This CDR3 has 15 residues. V was clipped by 5 bases and J by 16 bases; unmatched bases: 14. The DNA of the CDR3 is TGTGCCAGCAGCCCAACCGGGACTAGCGGGGCGACCCTTTTCTTC. This sequence encodes CASSPTGTSGATLFF. Supplemented by reference TRBV7-3 and TRBJ2-1, the full variable domain reads GAGVSQTPSNKVTEKGKYVELRCDPISGHTALYWYRQSLGQGPEFLIYFQGTGAADDSGLPNDRFFAVRPEGSVSTLKIQRTERGDSAVYLCASSPTGTSGATLFFGPGTRLTVL.

This clone was observed once. This chain joins TRBV7-9 and TRBJ2-5, with a weak D call TRBD2 (5 bases). This CDR3 contains 14 residues. V lost 3 bases, J lost 2 bases, and 10 bases lay in between. CDR1 is SEHNR, CDR2 FQNEAQ, per germline (reference sequence). The CDR3 spells CASSFWGDQETQYF. CDR3 sequence (DNA): TGTGCCAGCAGCTTTTGGGGAGATCAAGAGACCCAGTACTTC.

There are a few counts of this clone. The V gene is TRBV5-1, the J gene TRBJ1-2, with D perhaps matching TRBD1 (6 bases). CDR3 length: 15 residues. The germline V gene encodes CDR1 SGHRS and CDR2 YFSETQ. V lost 0 bases and J lost 3, with 12 bases in between. CDR3 loop: CASSLGQVGDYGYTF. The CDR3 DNA reads as TGCGCCAGCAGCTTGGGACAGGTGGGAGACTATGGCTACACCTTC.

The table lists this clone with a few counts. The rearrangement uses TRBV28 and TRBJ1-5; tentatively, D is TRBD1 (5 bases). Germline CDR1 MDHEN, CDR2 SYDVKM. The V end was cut by 5 bases, the J end by 7 bases, with 15 bases between. This CDR3 is 14 amino acids long. CDR3: CASSHQRGEQPQHF. CDR3 DNA sequence: TGTGCCAGCAGTCATCAGCGGGGGGAACAGCCCCAGCATTTT.

The chain is built from TRBV5-1 and TRBJ2-7; 8 bases match TRBD2. The CDR3 loop spans 15 amino acids. The V and J ends lost 0 bases and 8 bases, in that order; junction bases with no gene match: 10. CDR1 is SGHRS, CDR2 YFSETQ, per germline. CDR3 nucleotides: TGCGCCAGCAGCTTGGAGGCCAGCGGGGGCCGCAAGCAGTACTTC. It is translated as CASSLEASGGRKQYF.

The chain uses TRBV14 and TRBJ2-1; 11 bases fit TRBD2. Germline trimming cut 1 base from V and 4 bases from J; bases unmatched to any gene: 15. CDR1 and CDR2 (germline): SGHDN, FVKESK. The CDR3 runs 20 residues. The CDR3 loop reads CASSQGRGHSGRAGYNEQFF. In DNA form, the CDR3 reads TGTGCCAGCAGCCAAGGACGGGGTCATAGCGGGAGGGCCGGATACAATGAGCAGTTCTTC.

This chain links TRBV7-9 with TRBJ2-3; maybe TRBD1 (6 bases). V was cut by 4 bases and J by 0 bases, with 17 bases left in between. This CDR3 spans 17 amino acids. From germline, CDR1 is SEHNR and CDR2 FQNEAQ (reference sequence). The CDR3 nucleotides are TGTGCCAGCAGCTCCCGGATTGACAGGCTTAGCACAGATACGCAGTATTTT. This encodes CASSSRIDRLSTDTQYF.

The V gene is TRBV9, the J gene TRBJ1-1, with a weak D call TRBD1 (5 bases). The CDR3 is 13 amino acids. Germline V gene lookup returns CDR1 SGDLS and CDR2 YYNGEE. Between the trimmed V and J ends, which lost 3 bases and 6 bases, there was a span of 12 bases. For the CDR3, the DNA is TGTGCCAGCAGCGCCTCTTGGGGCGCTGAAGCTTTCTTT. It translates to CASSASWGAEAFF.

The genes are TRBV28 and TRBJ2-1; TRBD2 matches 15 bases. J lost 14 bases, V lost 10 bases, and 15 bases had no gene match. The CDR3 is 15 residues long. CDR1 and CDR2 (germline): MDHEN, SYDVKM. CDR3: CATGGLAGGGGQKFF. CDR3 DNA: TGTGCCACAGGGGGACTAGCGGGAGGTGGAGGGCAAAAGTTCTTC.

This rearrangement joins TRBV27 to TRBJ2-5; 7 positions agree with TRBD1. Trimming cost V 6 bases and J 5 bases; bases outside gene matches: 6. CDR1 is MNHEY, CDR2 SMNVEV, per germline (reference sequence). This CDR3 has 13 residues. This CDR3 is CASRRTGVETQYF. The CDR3 DNA reads as TGTGCCAGCAGGCGTACAGGGGTTGAGACCCAGTACTTC.

V gene TRBV6-1 combines with J gene TRBJ2-7, with TRBD1 matching over 7 bases. V was pared by 5 bases and J by 1 base, with 5 bases of the junction left unmatched. This CDR3 is 14 amino acids long. The germline CDR1 and CDR2 sequences are MNHNS and SASEGT. CDR3 in amino acids: CASSPLGQSYEQYF. In nucleotides, the CDR3 is TGTGCCAGCAGTCCCTTGGGACAGTCCTACGAGCAGTACTTC.

The chain employs TRBV25-1 and TRBJ1-3, with D uncertain. The germline V gene has CDR1 MGHDK and CDR2 SYGVNS. V shed 8 bases and J shed 8 bases, with 19 bases lying between them. The CDR3 covers 14 residues. As DNA, the CDR3 is TGTGCCAGCGCCCCTCATATAAGTTCGGACACCATATATTTT. Protein product: CASAPHISSDTIYF. Full variable domain (rest looked up from reference TRBV25-1 and TRBJ1-3): EADIYQTPRYLVIGTGKKITLECSQTMGHDKMYWYQQDPGMELHLIHYSYGVNSTEKGDLSSESTVSRIRTEHFPLTLESARPSHTSQYLCASAPHISSDTIYFGEGSWLTVV.

This clone has a single count. The V gene is TRBV4-1, the J gene TRBJ1-5; TRBD1 matches at 11 bases. Germline lookup yields CDR1 MGHRA and CDR2 YSYEKL. The CDR3 is made up of 15 amino acids. Trimming cost V 4 bases and J 3 bases; bases outside gene matches: 2. The CDR3 DNA is TGCGCCAGCAGCCGGGACAGGGGGGCCAATCAGCCCCAGCATTTT. Its protein is CASSRDRGANQPQHF.

In this sample, this clone turned up a few times. The chain has TRBV9 and TRBJ2-3, with 7 bases matching TRBD2. The CDR3 runs to 18 residues. Germline V gene sequence: CDR1 SGDLS, CDR2 YYNGEE. J gave up 8 bases and V 0 bases, and 18 bases lay outside the gene matches. The CDR3 DNA reads TGTGCCAGCAGCGTAGACGAGGGGACGGGGGGACTATCTTCTACGCAGTATTTT. Translating it yields CASSVDEGTGGLSSTQYF.

V gene TRBV19 combines with J gene TRBJ2-6; D gene unclear. V lost 3 bases and J lost 2, with 8 bases in between. CDR3 length: 15 amino acids. CDR1 is LNHDA, CDR2 SQIVND, per germline (reference sequence). In DNA form, the CDR3 reads TGTGCCAGTAGTATGTTAATAACTGGGGCCAACGTCCTGACTTTC. Translated, it gives CASSMLITGANVLTF.

The chain recombines TRBV7-9 with TRBJ2-3, with 8 bases aligning to TRBD2. The CDR3 runs 16 residues. Germline-derived CDR1 and CDR2 are SEHNR and FQNEAQ (reference sequence). The J segment lost 0 bases and the V segment lost 1 base, leaving 3 bases of the junction unmatched. The CDR3 reads CASSLGAGASTDTQYF. DNA of the CDR3: TGTGCCAGCAGCTTAGGAGCGGGAGCTAGCACAGATACGCAGTATTTT. The variable domain in full, with the rest retrieved from reference TRBV7-9 and TRBJ2-3, is DTGVSQNPRHKITKRGQNVTFRCDPISEHNRLYWYRQTLGQGPEFLTYFQNEAQLEKSRLLSDRFSAERPKGSFSTLEIQRTEQGDSAMYLCASSLGAGASTDTQYFGPGTRLTVL.

In the case of this clone: The same CDR3 also results from other DNA sequences found in this sample. This chain uses TRBV12-5 with TRBJ2-5, with 8 bases identical to TRBD2. Losses at the gene ends were 3 bases for V and 6 bases for J; bases not matched to a gene: 3. The length of the CDR3 is 13 residues. Germline V gene data show CDR1 as LGHNT and CDR2 as FRNRAP. CDR3 DNA: TGTGCTAGTGGTTTAGCGGGAGAAAAGACCCAGTACTTC. Its protein is CASGLAGEKTQYF.

This chain links TRBV2 with TRBJ2-5; TRBD2 aligns across 7 bases. CDR1 and CDR2 from the germline V gene are SNHLY and FYNNEI. This CDR3 has 12 amino acids. V shed 5 bases and J 5 bases; nucleotides not matched to a gene: 2. The CDR3 sequence is CASSISGETQYF. CDR3 nucleotides: TGTGCCAGCAGTATTAGCGGGGAGACCCAGTACTTC.

This clone appeared a few times. This chain joins TRBV7-9 and TRBJ2-1; D is undetermined. CDR1 is SEHNR, CDR2 FQNEAQ, per germline (reference sequence). Trimming shortened V by 5 bases and J by 4 bases, and 12 bases separated the two germline ends. This CDR3 comprises 14 residues. The DNA of the CDR3 is TGTGCCAGCAGCCCTATTCTAGGATACAATGAGCAGTTCTTC. The encoded protein is CASSPILGYNEQFF.

This chain links TRBV13 with TRBJ1-2; TRBD1 aligns across 9 bases. J lost 4 bases, V lost 2 bases, and 8 bases had no gene match. This CDR3 contains 16 residues. Germline-derived CDR1 and CDR2 are PRHDT and FYEKMQ (reference sequence). The CDR3 is CASSLRPGQGAYGYTF. Written as DNA, the CDR3 is TGTGCCAGCAGCTTACGTCCGGGACAGGGCGCCTATGGCTACACCTTC.

On this clone itself: Other DNA sequences in the same sample also yield this CDR3. The chain employs TRBV5-1 and TRBJ2-5; 10 bases map to TRBD1. There are 15 residues in the CDR3. Trimming removed 0 bases from V and 3 bases from J; junction bases left unmatched: 2. Germline loops: CDR1 SGHRS, CDR2 YFSETQ. The CDR3 here is CASSLAGTGEETQYF. The DNA of the CDR3 is TGCGCCAGCAGCTTGGCAGGGACAGGGGAAGAGACCCAGTACTTC.

The chain carries TRBV27 and TRBJ2-7; a possible D gene is TRBD2 (5 bases). V lost 5 bases, J lost 7 bases, and 15 bases lay in between. In germline, CDR1 is MNHEY, CDR2 SMNVEV (reference sequence). The CDR3 has 13 amino acids. The CDR3, as DNA: TGTGCCAGCAGTCCACCTGGGAAGCGGGAGCAGTACTTC. It yields the protein CASSPPGKREQYF.

This clone has only a few counts. The chain recombines TRBV2 with TRBJ2-3, with D maybe TRBD1 (5 bases). The CDR3 covers 14 residues. Germline V gene data show CDR1 as SNHLY and CDR2 as FYNNEI. V lost 11 bases, J lost 0 bases, and 15 bases lay in between. CDR3 nucleotides: TGTGCCCTTGGGGCCCAGCAGAGCACAGATACGCAGTATTTT. This encodes CALGAQQSTDTQYF.

In this sample, this clone turned up once. The chain links TRBV13 to TRBJ1-1; no clear D gene. This CDR3 has 14 residues. The germline gives CDR1 PRHDT, CDR2 FYEKMQ (reference sequence). The V gene lost 5 bases and the J gene lost 3 bases, with 13 bases spanning the gap. The CDR3 sequence is CASSPGPRDTEAFF. DNA of the CDR3: TGTGCCAGCAGCCCGGGCCCGCGGGACACTGAAGCTTTCTTT.

The chain has TRBV27 and TRBJ1-1, with D possibly matching TRBD1 (5 bases). Trimming removed 3 bases at V and 4 bases at J, with 15 bases between. This CDR3 contains 15 residues. Germline-derived CDR1 and CDR2 are MNHEY and SMNVEV (reference sequence). Here the CDR3 reads CASSFYRPQGTEAFF. CDR3 DNA: TGTGCCAGCAGTTTTTATCGGCCTCAGGGCACTGAAGCTTTCTTT.